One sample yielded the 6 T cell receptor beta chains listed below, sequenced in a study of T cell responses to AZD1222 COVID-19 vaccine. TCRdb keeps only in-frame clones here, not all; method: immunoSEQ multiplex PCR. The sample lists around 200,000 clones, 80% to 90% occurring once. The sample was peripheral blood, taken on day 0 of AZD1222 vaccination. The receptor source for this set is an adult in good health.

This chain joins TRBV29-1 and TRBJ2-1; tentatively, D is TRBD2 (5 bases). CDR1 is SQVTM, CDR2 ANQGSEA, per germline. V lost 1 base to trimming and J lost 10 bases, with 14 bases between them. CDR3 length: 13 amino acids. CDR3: CSVEGLRSREQFF. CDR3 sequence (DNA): TGCAGCGTTGAAGGACTACGTAGTAGGGAGCAGTTCTTC.

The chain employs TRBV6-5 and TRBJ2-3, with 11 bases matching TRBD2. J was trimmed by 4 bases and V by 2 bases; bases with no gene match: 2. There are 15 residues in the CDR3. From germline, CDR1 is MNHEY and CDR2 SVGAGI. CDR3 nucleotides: TGTGCCAGCAGTTACACTAGCGGGAGCCCAGATACGCAGTATTTT. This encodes CASSYTSGSPDTQYF.

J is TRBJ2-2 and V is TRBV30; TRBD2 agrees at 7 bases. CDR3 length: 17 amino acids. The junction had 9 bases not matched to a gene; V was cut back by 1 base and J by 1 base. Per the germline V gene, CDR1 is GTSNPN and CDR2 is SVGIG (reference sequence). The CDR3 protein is CAWSALARGGNTGELFF. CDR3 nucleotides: TGTGCCTGGAGTGCCCTGGCTCGCGGGGGGAACACCGGGGAGCTGTTTTTT.

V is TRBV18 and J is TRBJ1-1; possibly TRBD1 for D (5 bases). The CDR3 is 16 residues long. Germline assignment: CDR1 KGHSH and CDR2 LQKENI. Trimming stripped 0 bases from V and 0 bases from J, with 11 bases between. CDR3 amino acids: CASSPPRGGVNTEAFF. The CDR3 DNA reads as TGTGCCAGCTCACCACCCCGGGGAGGGGTGAACACTGAAGCTTTCTTT. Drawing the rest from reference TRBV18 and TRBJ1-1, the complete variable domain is NAGVMQNPRHLVRRRGQEARLRCSPMKGHSHVYWYRQLPEEGLKFMVYLQKENIIDESGMPKERFSAEFPKEGPSILRIQQVVRGDSAAYFCASSPPRGGVNTEAFFGQGTRLTVV.

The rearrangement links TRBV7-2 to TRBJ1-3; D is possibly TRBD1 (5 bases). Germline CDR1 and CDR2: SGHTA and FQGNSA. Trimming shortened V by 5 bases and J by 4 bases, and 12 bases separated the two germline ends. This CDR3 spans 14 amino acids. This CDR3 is CASSDRGAGNTIYF. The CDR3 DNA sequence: TGTGCCAGCAGCGACCGTGGGGCGGGAAACACCATATATTTT.

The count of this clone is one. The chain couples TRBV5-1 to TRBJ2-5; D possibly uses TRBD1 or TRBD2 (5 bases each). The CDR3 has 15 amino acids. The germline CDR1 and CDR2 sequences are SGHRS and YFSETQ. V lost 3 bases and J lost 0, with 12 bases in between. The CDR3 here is CASSSGTLYQETQYF. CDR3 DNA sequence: TGCGCCAGCAGCTCCGGGACGCTCTACCAAGAGACCCAGTACTTC.